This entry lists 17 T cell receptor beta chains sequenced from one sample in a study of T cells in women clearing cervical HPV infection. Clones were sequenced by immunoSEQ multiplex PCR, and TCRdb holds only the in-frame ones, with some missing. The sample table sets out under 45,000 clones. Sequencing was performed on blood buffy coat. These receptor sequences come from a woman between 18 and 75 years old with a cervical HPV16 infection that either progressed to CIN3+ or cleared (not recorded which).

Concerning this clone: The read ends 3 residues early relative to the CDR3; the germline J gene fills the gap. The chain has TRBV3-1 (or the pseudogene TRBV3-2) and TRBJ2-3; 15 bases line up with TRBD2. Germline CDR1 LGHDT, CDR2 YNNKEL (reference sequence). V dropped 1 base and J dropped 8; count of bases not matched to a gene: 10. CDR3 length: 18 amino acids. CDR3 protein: CASSQGGPGLAGGPTQYF. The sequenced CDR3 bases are TGTGCCAGCAGCCAAGGCGGCCCGGGACTAGCGGGGGGACCTACG.

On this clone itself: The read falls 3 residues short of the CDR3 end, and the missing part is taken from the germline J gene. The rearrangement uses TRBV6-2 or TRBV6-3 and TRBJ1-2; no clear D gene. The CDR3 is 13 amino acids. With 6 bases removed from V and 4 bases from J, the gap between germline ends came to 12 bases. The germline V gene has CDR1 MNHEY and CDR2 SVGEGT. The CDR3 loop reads CASSLFSGYGYTF. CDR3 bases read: TGTGCCAGCAGCCTATTTTCTGGCTATGGC.

The CDR3 loop is CASSHSGGGNTEAFF. The part of the CDR3 DNA that was read is TGTGCCAGTAGTCATTCAGGGGGCGGGAACACTGAA. V is TRBV19 and J is TRBJ1-1; 8 bases are a match to TRBD1. The read stops 3 residues short of the end of the CDR3; the missing end is completed from the germline J gene. J gave up 1 base and V 5 bases, and 6 bases lay outside the gene matches. Germline V gene lookup returns CDR1 LNHDA and CDR2 SQIVND (reference sequence). This CDR3 is built from 15 residues.

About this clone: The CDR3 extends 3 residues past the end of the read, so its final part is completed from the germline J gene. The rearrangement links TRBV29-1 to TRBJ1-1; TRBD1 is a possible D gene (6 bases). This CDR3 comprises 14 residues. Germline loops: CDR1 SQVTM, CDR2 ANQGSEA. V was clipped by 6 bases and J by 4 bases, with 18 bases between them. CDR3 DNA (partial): TGCAGCGTCCAGGGACATTTTTTCGGCACTGAA. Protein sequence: CSVQGHFFGTE. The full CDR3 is CSVQGHFFGTEAFF.

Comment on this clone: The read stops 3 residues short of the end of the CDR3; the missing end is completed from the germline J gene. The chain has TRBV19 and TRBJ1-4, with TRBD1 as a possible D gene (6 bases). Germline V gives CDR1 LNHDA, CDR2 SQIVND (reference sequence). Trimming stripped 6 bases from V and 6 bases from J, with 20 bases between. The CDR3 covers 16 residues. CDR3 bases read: TGTGCCAGTAGGACTGTAACAGGGTCTTTGGATGAAAAA. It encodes CASRTVTGSLDEK. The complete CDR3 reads CASRTVTGSLDEKLFF.

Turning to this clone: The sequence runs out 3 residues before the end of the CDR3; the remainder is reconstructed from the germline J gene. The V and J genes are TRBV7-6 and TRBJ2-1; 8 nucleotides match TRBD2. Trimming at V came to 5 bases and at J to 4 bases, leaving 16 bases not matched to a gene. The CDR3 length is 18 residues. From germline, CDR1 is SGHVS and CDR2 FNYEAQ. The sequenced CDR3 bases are TGTGCCAGCAGCGATAGAGGTGCGGGGGGCCATACGTACAATGAG. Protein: CASSDRGAGGHTYNE. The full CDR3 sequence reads CASSDRGAGGHTYNEQFF.

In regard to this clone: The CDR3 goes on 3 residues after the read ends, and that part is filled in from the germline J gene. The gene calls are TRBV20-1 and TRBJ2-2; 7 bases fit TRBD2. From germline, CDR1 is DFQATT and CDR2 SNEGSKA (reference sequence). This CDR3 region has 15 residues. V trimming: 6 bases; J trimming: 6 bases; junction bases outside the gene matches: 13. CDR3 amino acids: CSAPSGAGISGELFF. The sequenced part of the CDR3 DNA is TGCAGTGCACCCAGCGGGGCCGGGATTTCCGGGGAG.

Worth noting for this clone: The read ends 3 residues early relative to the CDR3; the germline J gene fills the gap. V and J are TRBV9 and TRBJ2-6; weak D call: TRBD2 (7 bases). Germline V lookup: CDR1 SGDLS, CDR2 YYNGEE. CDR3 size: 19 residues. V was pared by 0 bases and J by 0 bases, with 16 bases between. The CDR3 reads CASSVGMGGGVSGANVLTF. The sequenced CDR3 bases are TGTGCCAGCAGCGTAGGAATGGGAGGGGGAGTCTCTGGGGCCAACGTC.

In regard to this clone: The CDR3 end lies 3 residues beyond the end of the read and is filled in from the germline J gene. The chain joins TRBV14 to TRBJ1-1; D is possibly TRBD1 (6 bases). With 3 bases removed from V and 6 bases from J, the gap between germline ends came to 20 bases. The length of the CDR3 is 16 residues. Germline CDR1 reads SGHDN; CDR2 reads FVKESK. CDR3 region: CASSQIRGATSSEAFF. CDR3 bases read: TGTGCCAGCAGCCAGATCCGGGGGGCCACCTCATCTGAA.

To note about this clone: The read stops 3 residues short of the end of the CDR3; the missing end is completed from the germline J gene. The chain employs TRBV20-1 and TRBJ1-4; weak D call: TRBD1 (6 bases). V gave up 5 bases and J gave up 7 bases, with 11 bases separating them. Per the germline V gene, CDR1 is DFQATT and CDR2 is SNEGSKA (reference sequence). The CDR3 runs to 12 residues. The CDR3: CSAVRQAEKLFF. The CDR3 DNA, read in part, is TGCAGTGCTGTCCGACAGGCTGAAAAA.

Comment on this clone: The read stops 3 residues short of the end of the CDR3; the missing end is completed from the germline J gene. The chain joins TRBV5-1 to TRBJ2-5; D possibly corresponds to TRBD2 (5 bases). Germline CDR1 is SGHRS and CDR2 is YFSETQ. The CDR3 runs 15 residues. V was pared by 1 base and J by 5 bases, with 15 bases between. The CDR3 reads CASSLLGIGEETQYF. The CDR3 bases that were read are TGCGCCAGCAGCTTGCTGGGGATCGGGGAGGAGACC.

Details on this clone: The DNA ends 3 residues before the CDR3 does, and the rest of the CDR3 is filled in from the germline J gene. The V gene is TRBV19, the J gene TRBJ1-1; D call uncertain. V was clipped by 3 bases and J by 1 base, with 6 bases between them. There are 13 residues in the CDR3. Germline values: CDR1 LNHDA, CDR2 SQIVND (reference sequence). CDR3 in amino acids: CASSIFQNTEAFF. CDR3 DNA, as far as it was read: TGTGCCAGTAGTATTTTCCAGAACACTGAA.

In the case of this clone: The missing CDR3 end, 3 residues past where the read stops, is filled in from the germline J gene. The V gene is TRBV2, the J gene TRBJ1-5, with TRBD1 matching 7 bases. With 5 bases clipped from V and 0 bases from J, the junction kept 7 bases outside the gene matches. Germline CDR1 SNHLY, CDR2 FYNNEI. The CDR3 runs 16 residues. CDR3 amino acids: CASSLQGRSSNQPQHF. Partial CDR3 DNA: TGTGCCAGCAGTTTACAGGGGAGGAGTAGCAATCAGCCC.

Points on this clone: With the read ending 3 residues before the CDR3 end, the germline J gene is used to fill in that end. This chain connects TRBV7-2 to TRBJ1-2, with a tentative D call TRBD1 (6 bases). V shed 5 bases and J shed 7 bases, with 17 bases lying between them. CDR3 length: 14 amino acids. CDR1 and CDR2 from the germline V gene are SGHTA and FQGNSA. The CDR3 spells CASSLTQGGGGYTF. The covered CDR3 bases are TGTGCCAGCAGCCTAACCCAGGGAGGGGGTGGC.

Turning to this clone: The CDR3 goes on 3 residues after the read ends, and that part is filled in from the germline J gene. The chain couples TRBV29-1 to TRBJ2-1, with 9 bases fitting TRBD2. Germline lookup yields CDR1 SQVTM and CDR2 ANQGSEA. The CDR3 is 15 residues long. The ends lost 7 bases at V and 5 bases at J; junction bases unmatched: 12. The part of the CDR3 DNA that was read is TGCAGCGCTGCGGAGCCGGAGCGGGGGGACAATGAG. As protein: CSAAEPERGDNE. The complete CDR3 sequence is CSAAEPERGDNEQFF.

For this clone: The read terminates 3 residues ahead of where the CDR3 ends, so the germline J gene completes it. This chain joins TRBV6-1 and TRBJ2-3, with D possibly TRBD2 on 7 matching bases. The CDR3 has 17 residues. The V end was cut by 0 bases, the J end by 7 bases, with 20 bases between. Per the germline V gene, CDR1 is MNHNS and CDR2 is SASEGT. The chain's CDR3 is CASSEAGGGAFKYTQYF. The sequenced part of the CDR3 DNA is TGTGCCAGCAGTGAAGCAGGGGGGGGCGCTTTTAAGTATACG.

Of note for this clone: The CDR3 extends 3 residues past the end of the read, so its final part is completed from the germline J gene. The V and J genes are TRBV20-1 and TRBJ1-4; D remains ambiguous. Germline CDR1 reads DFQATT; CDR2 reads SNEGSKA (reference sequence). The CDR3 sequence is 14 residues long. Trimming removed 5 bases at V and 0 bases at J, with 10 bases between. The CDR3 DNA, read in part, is TGCAGTGCTCAAAACTCCGCAACTAATGAAAAA. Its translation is CSAQNSATNEK. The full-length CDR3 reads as CSAQNSATNEKLFF.